The present T cell receptor (beta chain) was sequenced within a study of T cells in Graves' hyperthyroidism and ophthalmopathy. Points from the study as a whole: The model foresaw ophthalmopathy a median around 6 months prior to onset. Among thyroid clonotypes expanded above 0.001, most also appeared in blood.

Trimming stripped 4 bases from V and 8 bases from J, with 18 bases between. Germline V CDR1 and CDR2: MNHEY, SVGEGT. CDR3 size: 16 residues. RNA transcripts provided the source from which TCR beta CDR3 regions were amplified. In the first-round RT-PCR of the TCR CDR3, the HTBI primer set was used. MiXCR was run by TCRdb on the multiplex PCR reads, yielding one entry per CDR3 protein. The sample lists approximately 870,000 distinct CDR3 sequences; approximately 40% were seen once. Disease duration under 2 months; hyperthyroidism patients were aged 18 to 65. A patient was excluded if there was uncontrolled infection, other autoimmune disease, pregnancy or lactation. For this clonotype: Its cognate antigen is unknown.

The genes are TRBV6-2 or TRBV6-3 and TRBJ1-6; D not certain. The sequence was obtained from a man aged 18 to 29 with Graves' hyperthyroidism. The sequenced sample was blood. CDR3 nucleotides: TGTGCCAGCAGTTCCCCGACCCGGACGGTGGATTCACCCCTCCACTTT. Translation: CASSSPTRTVDSPLHF.